These 20 T cell receptor beta chains came from one sample sequenced in a study of identical twins. Via MiXCR, TCRdb re-called the 5' RACE reads, giving one row per CDR3 protein. The repertoire holds 450,000 or so distinct CDR3 sequences, about 14% seen once, with 0.52% in the top ten. The same sample was also used in a study of yellow fever vaccine responses in identical twins.

Sequenced: CD4+ T cells sorted from blood. These receptors were obtained from a woman in her late teens or twenties in good health.

V usage is TRBV2 and J usage is TRBJ2-1; a possible D gene is TRBD2 (6 bases). This CDR3 has 16 amino acids. CDR1 and CDR2 (germline): SNHLY, FYNNEI. Deletions cut 6 bases from V and 4 bases from J, with 19 bases between. The CDR3 coding sequence is TGTGCCAGCAGATTCCGACTAGACGGAGTGTACAATGAGCAGTTCTTC. Protein sequence: CASRFRLDGVYNEQFF. Using reference TRBV2 and TRBJ2-1 for the parts outside the CDR3, the full variable domain is EPEVTQTPSHQVTQMGQEVILRCVPISNHLYFYWYRQILGQKVEFLVSFYNNEISEKSEIFDDQFSVERPDGSNFTLKIRSTKLEDSAMYFCASRFRLDGVYNEQFFGPGTRLTVL.

This clonotype was seen more than once but under ten times. The chain combines TRBV7-2 with TRBJ1-3; D is unclear. This CDR3 has 13 amino acids. Looked up from germline, CDR1 is SGHTA and CDR2 is FQGNSA. V was clipped by 0 bases and J by 4 bases, with 4 bases between them. CDR3 in DNA: TGTGCCAGCAGCTTAGCGTCCGGAAACACCATATATTTT. It codes for CASSLASGNTIYF.

This clonotype was seen a few times. The chain carries TRBV25-1 and TRBJ2-5, with 8 bases identical to TRBD2. Losses at the gene ends were 3 bases for V and 5 bases for J; bases not matched to a gene: 5. This CDR3 contains 14 residues. CDR1 is MGHDK, CDR2 SYGVNS, per germline. CDR3 protein: CASSEPQRGETQYF. As DNA, the CDR3 is TGTGCCAGCAGTGAGCCTCAGCGGGGGGAGACCCAGTACTTC.

The sample holds a few counts of this clonotype. The V call is TRBV5-6, the J call TRBJ2-1; 12 positions agree with TRBD1. Germline V CDR1 and CDR2: SGHDT, YYEEEE. With V trimmed by 4 bases and J by 9 bases, 8 bases remained unmatched. CDR3 length: 15 amino acids. The CDR3 loop reads CASSGWDRGRGEQFF. For the CDR3, the DNA is TGTGCCAGCAGCGGCTGGGACAGGGGGCGCGGTGAGCAGTTCTTC.

This clonotype has more than one count but fewer than ten. The J gene is TRBJ2-2, the V gene TRBV5-1; perhaps TRBD1 as D (6 bases). The CDR3 loop spans 17 amino acids. V was pared by 1 base and J by 3 bases, with 16 bases between. Germline CDR1 reads SGHRS; CDR2 reads YFSETQ. The CDR3 nucleotides are TGCGCCAGCAGCTTGAGTAGGACAGAGAGGGACACCGGGGAGCTGTTTTTT. Its protein is CASSLSRTERDTGELFF.

This clonotype was detected a few times. V and J are TRBV20-1 and TRBJ2-3; D is ambiguous. V shed 0 bases and J shed 0 bases, with 10 bases lying between them. CDR1 and CDR2 (germline): DFQATT, SNEGSKA (reference sequence). The CDR3 extends over 15 amino acids. CDR3 amino acids: CSARDVATSTDTQYF. In DNA, the CDR3 is TGCAGTGCTAGAGATGTGGCCACTAGCACAGATACGCAGTATTTT.

In this sample, this clonotype turned up a few times. The chain couples TRBV27 to TRBJ2-1; D ambiguous. This CDR3 region has 13 residues. Germline-derived CDR1 and CDR2 are MNHEY and SMNVEV (reference sequence). Trimming pared 3 bases from V and 7 bases from J, leaving 10 bases between. The CDR3 DNA is TGTGCCAGCAGTTTTGGTTCGGCTAATGAGCAGTTCTTC. This encodes CASSFGSANEQFF.

This clonotype has only a few counts. The gene calls are TRBV11-2 and TRBJ2-3; D is undetermined. Germline CDR1 reads SGHAT; CDR2 reads FQNNGV. The V end was cut by 3 bases, the J end by 4 bases, with 5 bases between. The length of the CDR3 is 12 residues. The CDR3 bases are TGTGCCAGCAGCTTTTATCCAGATACGCAGTATTTT. It codes for CASSFYPDTQYF.

This clonotype has just a few counts. This sequence joins TRBV6-2 or TRBV6-3 and TRBJ2-1; TRBD1 matches at 12 bases. The trim removed 0 bases at V and 9 bases at J, leaving 3 bases unmatched. CDR3 length: 15 amino acids. Looked up from germline, CDR1 is MNHEY and CDR2 is SVGEGT. The CDR3 region has the DNA TGTGCCAGCAGTTACTCGGGGACAGGGGGCGGTGAGCAGTTCTTC. Its translation: CASSYSGTGGGEQFF.

This clonotype was seen more than once but under ten times. This sequence joins TRBV2 and TRBJ2-4; D unresolved. CDR1 and CDR2 from the germline V gene are SNHLY and FYNNEI. V lost 3 bases to trimming and J lost 2 bases, with 8 bases between them. The CDR3 loop spans 14 amino acids. The CDR3 sequence is CASSEGWPKNIQYF. The CDR3 nucleotides read TGTGCCAGCAGTGAGGGCTGGCCCAAAAACATTCAGTACTTC.

This clonotype turned up a few times. Its ends do not fully match the called genes, so a read error is possible. The V and J genes are TRBV4-2 and TRBJ2-3; a possible D gene is TRBD2 (6 bases). Per germline, CDR1 LGHNA and CDR2 YNFKEQ. This CDR3 contains 16 residues. For the CDR3, the DNA is TGCGCCAGCAGCCAAGATGTTGCTAGCGGCACAGATACGCAGTATTTT. As protein: CASSQDVASGTDTQYF.

V gene TRBV3-1 combines with J gene TRBJ1-2; 8 nucleotides line up with TRBD1. With V trimmed by 2 bases and J by 2 bases, 4 bases remained unmatched. CDR1 is LGHDT and CDR2 is YNNKEL in the germline V gene (reference sequence). The CDR3 is made up of 15 amino acids. In DNA form, the CDR3 reads TGTGCCAGCAGCCAACACCCAGGGGGCAACTATGGCTACACCTTC. This sequence encodes CASSQHPGGNYGYTF.

This clonotype appeared a few times. The chain carries TRBV28 and TRBJ2-7; 10 nucleotides agree with TRBD2. This CDR3 is built from 16 residues. The V and J ends lost 5 bases and 1 base, in that order; junction bases with no gene match: 8. In germline, CDR1 is MDHEN, CDR2 SYDVKM. This chain's CDR3 is CASSTPAGGRSYEQYF. As DNA, the CDR3 is TGTGCCAGCAGTACCCCAGCGGGAGGGCGTTCCTACGAGCAGTACTTC.

V usage is TRBV5-1 and J usage is TRBJ2-7; 8 bases match TRBD1. V was pared by 4 bases and J by 1 base, with 4 bases of the junction left unmatched. Germline values: CDR1 SGHRS, CDR2 YFSETQ. The CDR3 totals 14 residues. CDR3 loop: CASSRGQASYEQYF. CDR3 nucleotide sequence: TGCGCCAGCAGCCGGGGACAGGCTTCCTACGAGCAGTACTTC.

CDR3 DNA sequence: TGTGCCAGCGAATCATCCGGACAGGGCTTATACGAGCAGTACTTC. Protein product: CASESSGQGLYEQYF. The chain uses TRBV28 and TRBJ2-7, with 8 bases matching TRBD1. V was pared by 8 bases and J by 4 bases, with 13 bases of the junction left unmatched. CDR3 size: 15 residues. Germline-derived CDR1 and CDR2 are MDHEN and SYDVKM.

This clonotype has ten or more counts. CDR3 in DNA: TGTGCCAGCAGTCAGCGGGGCAACACCGGGGAGCTGTTTTTT. It specifies CASSQRGNTGELFF. This sequence joins TRBV6-2 or TRBV6-3 and TRBJ2-2, with 7 bases lining up with TRBD2. The CDR3 has 14 residues. Germline CDR1 and CDR2: MNHEY and SVGEGT. The V and J ends lost 5 bases and 2 bases, in that order; junction bases with no gene match: 2.

This clonotype has only a few counts. The chain joins TRBV12-3 or TRBV12-4 to TRBJ2-1; 8 bases align to TRBD2. With V trimmed by 2 bases and J by 5 bases, 8 bases remained unmatched. There are 16 residues in the CDR3. The CDR3 protein is CASSLFGGRKNNEQFF. Written as DNA, the CDR3 is TGTGCCAGCAGTTTATTCGGCGGGAGGAAGAACAATGAGCAGTTCTTC.

This clonotype was seen a few times. Here the CDR3 reads CASRGRLASDTQYF. DNA of the CDR3: TGTGCCAGCAGAGGAAGACTAGCATCAGATACGCAGTATTTT. V is TRBV7-2 and J is TRBJ2-3, with 7 bases aligning to TRBD2. There are 14 residues in the CDR3. CDR1 is SGHTA, CDR2 FQGNSA, per germline. V was pared by 6 bases and J by 4 bases, with 7 bases of the junction left unmatched.

This clonotype turned up a few times. This chain joins TRBV5-1 and TRBJ2-7; 12 nucleotides match TRBD1. Trimming at V came to 3 bases and at J to 5 bases, leaving 6 bases not matched to a gene. Germline lookup yields CDR1 SGHRS and CDR2 YFSETQ. CDR3 length: 15 residues. CDR3 loop: CASSWLGQGADEQYF. CDR3 coding DNA: TGCGCCAGCAGCTGGCTGGGACAGGGGGCGGACGAGCAGTACTTC. The full variable domain, completed using reference TRBV5-1 and TRBJ2-7, is KAGVTQTPRYLIKTRGQQVTLSCSPISGHRSVSWYQQTPGQGLQFLFEYFSETQRNKGNFPGRFSGRQFSNSRSEMNVSTLELGDSALYLCASSWLGQGADEQYFGPGTRLTVT.

The V and J genes are TRBV12-3 or TRBV12-4 and TRBJ1-4, with D tentatively TRBD1 (5 bases). V gave up 6 bases and J gave up 8 bases, with 13 bases separating them. The CDR3 has 13 amino acids. DNA of the CDR3: TGTGCCAGCAGCCCCGCAGGGCTAGAAAAACTGTTTTTT. This sequence encodes CASSPAGLEKLFF.